A selection of T cell receptor beta chains follows, all from one sample in a study of tumor-infiltrating lymphocytes in localized non-small cell lung cancer. Generated by immunoSEQ multiplex PCR, the TCRdb table keeps only in-frame clones and is missing some. The table shows around 10,000 clones, with over 45% occurring only once. Sequenced material: uninvolved lung tissue not adjacent to the tumor. These receptors came from a human donor with non-small cell lung cancer. CDR3s include the opening cysteine and the closing phenylalanine or tryptophan. Each record gives: V gene, clone size, J gene, D gene, CDR3 DNA, CDR3 protein. The D gene is left open where the match is weak. Some rows mark clone size as missing; the rest say once, few, many or name a class of expanded clone.

v_call: TRBV27
clone_size: NA
j_call: TRBJ2-1
d_call: NA
cdr3_nt: TGTGCCAGCAGTTTTCCGTCGGATGAGCAGTTCTTC
cdr3_aa: CASSFPSDEQFF

v_call: TRBV29-1
clone_size: NA
j_call: TRBJ2-1
d_call: NA
cdr3_nt: TGCAGCGTTGAGAGGCTGAACAGGGCCAATGAGCAGTTCTTC
cdr3_aa: CSVERLNRANEQFF

v_call: TRBV10-3
clone_size: few
j_call: TRBJ2-7
d_call: NA
cdr3_nt: TGTGCCATCAGTGGGGGATCCTCCTACGAGCAGTACTTC
cdr3_aa: CAISGGSSYEQYF

v_call: TRBV5-4
clone_size: few
j_call: TRBJ2-3
d_call: TRBD1
cdr3_nt: TGTGCCAGCCATTCCCTTTGGGCCGGGACAGGGAAGTATTTT
cdr3_aa: CASHSLWAGTGKYF

v_call: TRBV9
clone_size: medium-sized
j_call: TRBJ2-1
d_call: NA
cdr3_nt: TGTGCCAGCAGCGTAAAGACGAGCTCCTACAATGAGCAGTTCTTC
cdr3_aa: CASSVKTSSYNEQFF

v_call: TRBV4-3
clone_size: NA
j_call: TRBJ1-4
d_call: NA
cdr3_nt: TGCGCCAGCAGCCAGGACCTCCGGGGGCGCGGTACTAATGAAAAACTGTTTTTT
cdr3_aa: CASSQDLRGRGTNEKLFF

v_call: TRBV11-1
clone_size: NA
j_call: TRBJ1-2
d_call: NA
cdr3_nt: TGTGCCAGCAGCTTACGGGACACCGTCTATGGCTACACCTTC
cdr3_aa: CASSLRDTVYGYTF

v_call: TRBV7-2
clone_size: once
j_call: TRBJ2-1
d_call: NA
cdr3_nt: TGTGCCAGCAGCTTAAGAGGGGACAATGAGCAGTTCTTC
cdr3_aa: CASSLRGDNEQFF

v_call: TRBV6-1
clone_size: NA
j_call: TRBJ1-4
d_call: NA
cdr3_nt: TGTGCCAGCAGTAAAGCCATGGACCCAGCGGCAACTAATGAAAAACTGTTTTTT
cdr3_aa: CASSKAMDPAATNEKLFF

v_call: TRBV20-1
clone_size: few
j_call: TRBJ2-5
d_call: NA
cdr3_nt: TGCAGTGCTAGCCAGGGAGAGACCCAGTACTTC
cdr3_aa: CSASQGETQYF

v_call: TRBV19
clone_size: NA
j_call: TRBJ2-7
d_call: NA
cdr3_nt: TGTGCCAGTAGCCCCGAGGGCCGGGGCTACGAGCAGTACTTC
cdr3_aa: CASSPEGRGYEQYF

v_call: TRBV5-4
clone_size: NA
j_call: TRBJ2-5
d_call: TRBD2
cdr3_nt: TGTGCCAGCAGCCCCGCCCTTACTAGCGGGGGGGTCGAAGAGACCCAGTACTTC
cdr3_aa: CASSPALTSGGVEETQYF

v_call: TRBV5-6
clone_size: NA
j_call: TRBJ1-2
d_call: NA
cdr3_nt: TGTGCCAGCAGCCTGCCGGGTCCCAACTATGGCTACACCTTC
cdr3_aa: CASSLPGPNYGYTF

v_call: TRBV5-8
clone_size: NA
j_call: TRBJ1-5
d_call: NA
cdr3_nt: TGTGCCAGCAGCTTGGAGGGGGGTGGATATCAGCCCCAGCATTTT
cdr3_aa: CASSLEGGGYQPQHF

v_call: TRBV7-3
clone_size: NA
j_call: TRBJ1-1
d_call: NA
cdr3_nt: TGTGCCAGCAGCGCGGGACAACGGAACACTGAAGCTTTCTTT
cdr3_aa: CASSAGQRNTEAFF

v_call: TRBV10-3
clone_size: NA
j_call: TRBJ1-1
d_call: NA
cdr3_nt: TGTGCCATCAGTGACCGGGGGACTGAAGCTTTCTTT
cdr3_aa: CAISDRGTEAFF

v_call: TRBV7-3
clone_size: once
j_call: TRBJ2-7
d_call: NA
cdr3_nt: TGTGCCAGCAGCTTAGGCGGGCACTCCTACGAGCAGTACTTC
cdr3_aa: CASSLGGHSYEQYF

v_call: TRBV5-1
clone_size: NA
j_call: TRBJ2-3
d_call: NA
cdr3_nt: TGCGCCAGCAGCTCCCAGGTGGGGACAGATACGCAGTATTTT
cdr3_aa: CASSSQVGTDTQYF

v_call: TRBV14
clone_size: NA
j_call: TRBJ2-1
d_call: NA
cdr3_nt: TGTGCCAGCAGCCAAGAAAGAGGGGCCGCGGGGCTCTACAATGAGCAGTTCTTC
cdr3_aa: CASSQERGAAGLYNEQFF

v_call: TRBV28
clone_size: NA
j_call: TRBJ1-6
d_call: NA
cdr3_nt: TGTGCCAGCAGCCTAGGGGGGGGCCCTTCCTATAATTCACCCCTCCACTTT
cdr3_aa: CASSLGGGPSYNSPLHF

v_call: TRBV2
clone_size: NA
j_call: TRBJ2-7
d_call: TRBD2
cdr3_nt: TGTGCCAGCATTCCTAACGCGGGACTACCCGGCGGGGAGCAGTACTTC
cdr3_aa: CASIPNAGLPGGEQYF

v_call: TRBV29-1
clone_size: NA
j_call: TRBJ2-1
d_call: NA
cdr3_nt: TGCAGCGTTGATTTGACCCCCAATGAGCAGTTCTTC
cdr3_aa: CSVDLTPNEQFF

v_call: TRBV27
clone_size: few
j_call: TRBJ1-5
d_call: TRBD1
cdr3_nt: TGTGCCAGCAGTTGGACAGGGGGAAATCAGCCCCAGCATTTT
cdr3_aa: CASSWTGGNQPQHF

v_call: TRBV19
clone_size: once
j_call: TRBJ1-5
d_call: NA
cdr3_nt: TGTGCCAGTACCGATAGCAATCAGCCCCAGCATTTT
cdr3_aa: CASTDSNQPQHF

v_call: TRBV28
clone_size: NA
j_call: TRBJ2-1
d_call: TRBD2
cdr3_nt: TGTGCCAGCAGTTTCAACGGACTAGCGGGGGCGTACAATGAGCAGTTCTTC
cdr3_aa: CASSFNGLAGAYNEQFF

v_call: TRBV14
clone_size: NA
j_call: TRBJ2-6
d_call: TRBD1
cdr3_nt: TGTGCCAGCAGCCAAGGGGTCGGACAGGGGGCGCGTGGGGCCAACGTCCTGACTTTC
cdr3_aa: CASSQGVGQGARGANVLTF

v_call: TRBV6-1
clone_size: once
j_call: TRBJ2-3
d_call: TRBD2
cdr3_nt: TGTGCCAGCCTTAGCGGGGGGGCTAGCACAGATACGCAGTATTTT
cdr3_aa: CASLSGGASTDTQYF

v_call: TRBV9
clone_size: NA
j_call: TRBJ1-2
d_call: NA
cdr3_nt: TGTGCCAGCAGTTTACAGACCCCACGCGATGGCTACACCTTC
cdr3_aa: CASSLQTPRDGYTF

v_call: TRBV10-1
clone_size: medium-sized
j_call: TRBJ2-5
d_call: NA
cdr3_nt: TGCGCCAGCAGTGAGGGGACACAAGAGACCCAGTACTTC
cdr3_aa: CASSEGTQETQYF

v_call: TRBV7-8
clone_size: NA
j_call: TRBJ2-2
d_call: NA
cdr3_nt: TGTGCCAGCAGGGAGCGGGACAGCAACACCGGGGAGCTGTTTTTT
cdr3_aa: CASRERDSNTGELFF

v_call: TRBV5-1
clone_size: NA
j_call: TRBJ1-2
d_call: NA
cdr3_nt: NA
cdr3_aa: CASSLGQHGYTFGSGTRLGRYTF

v_call: TRBV29-1
clone_size: NA
j_call: TRBJ2-3
d_call: NA
cdr3_nt: TGCAGCGTTGGGCAGGGGCGGGGAGATACGCAGTATTTT
cdr3_aa: CSVGQGRGDTQYF